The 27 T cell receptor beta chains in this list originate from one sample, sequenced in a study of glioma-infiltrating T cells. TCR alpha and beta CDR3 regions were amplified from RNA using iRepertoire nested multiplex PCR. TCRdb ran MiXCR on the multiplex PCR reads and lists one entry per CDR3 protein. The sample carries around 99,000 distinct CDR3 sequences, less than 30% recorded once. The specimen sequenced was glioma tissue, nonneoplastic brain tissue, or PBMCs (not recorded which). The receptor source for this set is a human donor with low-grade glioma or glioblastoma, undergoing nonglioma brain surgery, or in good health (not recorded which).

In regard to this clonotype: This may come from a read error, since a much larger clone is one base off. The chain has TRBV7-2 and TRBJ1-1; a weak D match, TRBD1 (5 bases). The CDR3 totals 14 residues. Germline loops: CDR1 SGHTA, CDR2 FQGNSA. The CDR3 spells CASILSPGGTEAFF. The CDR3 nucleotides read TGTGCCAGCATCTTATCACCGGGGGGCACTGAAGCTTTCTTT.

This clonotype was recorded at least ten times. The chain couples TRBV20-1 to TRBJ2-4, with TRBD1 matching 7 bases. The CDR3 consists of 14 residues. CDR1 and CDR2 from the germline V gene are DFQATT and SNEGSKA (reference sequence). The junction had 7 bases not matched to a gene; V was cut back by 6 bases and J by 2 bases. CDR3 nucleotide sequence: TGCAGTGCGACCACAGGGGCTACCAAAAACATTCAGTACTTC. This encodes CSATTGATKNIQYF.

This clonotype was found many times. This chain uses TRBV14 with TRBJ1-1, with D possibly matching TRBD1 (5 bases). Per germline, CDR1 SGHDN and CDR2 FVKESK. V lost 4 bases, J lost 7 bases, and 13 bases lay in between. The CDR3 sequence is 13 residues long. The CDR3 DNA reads TGTGCCAGCAGCCCACAGGTGGACCTTGAAGCTTTCTTT. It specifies CASSPQVDLEAFF.

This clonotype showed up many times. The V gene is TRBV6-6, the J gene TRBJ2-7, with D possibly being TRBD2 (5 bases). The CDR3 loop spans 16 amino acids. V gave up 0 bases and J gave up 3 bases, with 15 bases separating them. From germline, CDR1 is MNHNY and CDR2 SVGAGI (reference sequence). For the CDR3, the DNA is TGTGCCAGCAGTTACTCTCGGCTCACCGAGGGCTACGAGCAGTACTTC. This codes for CASSYSRLTEGYEQYF.

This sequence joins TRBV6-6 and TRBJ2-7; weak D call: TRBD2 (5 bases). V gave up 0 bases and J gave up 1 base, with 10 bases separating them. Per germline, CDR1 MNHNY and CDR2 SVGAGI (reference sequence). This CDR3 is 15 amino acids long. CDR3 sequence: CASSYSSSASYEQYF. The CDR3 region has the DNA TGTGCCAGCAGTTACTCGAGTAGCGCTTCCTACGAGCAGTACTTC.

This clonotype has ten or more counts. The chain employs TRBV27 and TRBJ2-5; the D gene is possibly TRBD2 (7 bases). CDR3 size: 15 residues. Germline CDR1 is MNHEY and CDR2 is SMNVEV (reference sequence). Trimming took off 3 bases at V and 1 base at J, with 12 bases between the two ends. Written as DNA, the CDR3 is TGTGCCAGCAGTTTCGAGGGGGGGGCCCAAGAGACCCAGTACTTC. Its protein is CASSFEGGAQETQYF.

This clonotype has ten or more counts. The CDR3 region has the DNA TGTGCCAGCATGGGGCCCGGGAGAGGAAACACCATATATTTT. Protein: CASMGPGRGNTIYF. The rearrangement joins TRBV3-1 to TRBJ1-3; maybe TRBD1 (5 bases). Germline V CDR1 and CDR2: LGHDT, YNNKEL (reference sequence). V gave up 7 bases and J gave up 4 bases, with 14 bases separating them. This CDR3 has 14 amino acids.

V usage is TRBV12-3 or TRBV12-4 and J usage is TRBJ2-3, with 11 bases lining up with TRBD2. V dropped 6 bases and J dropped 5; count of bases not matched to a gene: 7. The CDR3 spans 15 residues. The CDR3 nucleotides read TGTGCCAGCAGCCTTACTAGCGGGAGAGAAGATACGCAGTATTTT. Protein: CASSLTSGREDTQYF.

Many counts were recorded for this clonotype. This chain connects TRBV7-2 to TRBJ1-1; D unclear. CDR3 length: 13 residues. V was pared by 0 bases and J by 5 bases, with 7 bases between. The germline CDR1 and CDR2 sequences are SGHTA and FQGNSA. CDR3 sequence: CASSLAARTEAFF. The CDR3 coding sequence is TGTGCCAGCAGCTTAGCGGCCAGAACTGAAGCTTTCTTT. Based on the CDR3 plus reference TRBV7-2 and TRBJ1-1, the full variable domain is GAGVSQSPSNKVTEKGKDVELRCDPISGHTALYWYRQSLGQGLEFLIYFQGNSAPDKSGLPSDRFSAERTGGSVSTLTIQRTQQEDSAVYLCASSLAARTEAFFGQGTRLTVV.

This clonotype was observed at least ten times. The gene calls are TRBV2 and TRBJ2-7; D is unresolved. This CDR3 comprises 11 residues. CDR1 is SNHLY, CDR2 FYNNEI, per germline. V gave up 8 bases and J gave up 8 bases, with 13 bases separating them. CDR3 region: CASSTGGKQYF. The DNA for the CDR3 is TGTGCCAGCTCGACTGGTGGGAAGCAGTACTTC.

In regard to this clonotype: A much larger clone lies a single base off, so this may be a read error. The CDR3 protein is CASSLGSTGLSYEQYF. DNA of the CDR3: TGTGCCAGCAGCTTAGGGTCGACAGGGCTCTCCTACGAGCAGTACTTC. J is TRBJ2-7 and V is TRBV7-2; 7 bases match TRBD1. After removal of 1 base from V and 0 bases from J, the junction contained 6 bases not matched to a gene. The CDR3 has 16 amino acids. Germline values: CDR1 SGHTA, CDR2 FQGNSA.

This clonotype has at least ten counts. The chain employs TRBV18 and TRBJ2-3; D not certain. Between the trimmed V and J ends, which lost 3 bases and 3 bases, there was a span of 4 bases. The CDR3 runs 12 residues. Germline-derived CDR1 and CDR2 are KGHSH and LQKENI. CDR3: CASSPSTDTQYF. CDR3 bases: TGTGCCAGCTCACCGTCGACAGATACGCAGTATTTT.

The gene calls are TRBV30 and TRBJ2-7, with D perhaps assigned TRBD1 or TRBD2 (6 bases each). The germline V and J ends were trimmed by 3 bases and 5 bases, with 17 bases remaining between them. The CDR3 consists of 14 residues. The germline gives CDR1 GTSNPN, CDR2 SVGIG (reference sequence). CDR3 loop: CAWRAPRGGNEQYF. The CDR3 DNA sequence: TGTGCCTGGAGAGCCCCCAGGGGCGGGAACGAGCAGTACTTC. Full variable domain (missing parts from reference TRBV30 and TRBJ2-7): SQTIHQWPATLVQPVGSPLSLECTVEGTSNPNLYWYRQAAGRGLQLLFYSVGIGQISSEVPQNLSASRPQDRQFILSSKKLLLSDSGFYLCAWRAPRGGNEQYFGPGTRLTVT.

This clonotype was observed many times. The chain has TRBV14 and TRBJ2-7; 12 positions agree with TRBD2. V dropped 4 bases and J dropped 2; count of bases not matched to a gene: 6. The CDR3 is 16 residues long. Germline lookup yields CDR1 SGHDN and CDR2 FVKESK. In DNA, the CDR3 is TGTGCCAGCAGCCGCACGACTAGCGGGGGAGCCTACGAGCAGTACTTC. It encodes CASSRTTSGGAYEQYF.

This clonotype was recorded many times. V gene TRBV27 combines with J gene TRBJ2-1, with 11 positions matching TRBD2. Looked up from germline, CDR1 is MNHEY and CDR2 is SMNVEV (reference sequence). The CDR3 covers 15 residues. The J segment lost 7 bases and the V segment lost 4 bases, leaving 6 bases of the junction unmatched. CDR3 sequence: CASSSGTSGFNEQFF. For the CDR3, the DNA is TGTGCCAGCAGTTCCGGGACTAGCGGATTTAATGAGCAGTTCTTC.

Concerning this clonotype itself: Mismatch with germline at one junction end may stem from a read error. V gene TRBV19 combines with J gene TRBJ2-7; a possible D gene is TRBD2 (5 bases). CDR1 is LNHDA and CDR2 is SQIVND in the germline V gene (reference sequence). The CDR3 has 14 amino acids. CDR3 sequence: CASSGWSAGNERYF. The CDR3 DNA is TGTGCCAGTAGTGGATGGTCGGCGGGTAACGAGCGGTACTTC.

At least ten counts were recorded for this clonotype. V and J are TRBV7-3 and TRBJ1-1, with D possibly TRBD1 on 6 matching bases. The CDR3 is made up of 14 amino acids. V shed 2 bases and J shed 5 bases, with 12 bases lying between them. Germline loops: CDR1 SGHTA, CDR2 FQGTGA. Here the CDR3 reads CASSLDLGQTEAFF. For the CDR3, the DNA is TGTGCCAGCAGCTTAGACCTGGGACAAACTGAAGCTTTCTTT.

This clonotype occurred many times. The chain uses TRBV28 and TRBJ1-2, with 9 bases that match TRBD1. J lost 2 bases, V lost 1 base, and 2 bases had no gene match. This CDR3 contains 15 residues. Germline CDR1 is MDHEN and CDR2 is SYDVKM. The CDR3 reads CASSLLQGANYGYTF. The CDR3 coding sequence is TGTGCCAGCAGTTTATTACAGGGGGCGAACTATGGCTACACCTTC.

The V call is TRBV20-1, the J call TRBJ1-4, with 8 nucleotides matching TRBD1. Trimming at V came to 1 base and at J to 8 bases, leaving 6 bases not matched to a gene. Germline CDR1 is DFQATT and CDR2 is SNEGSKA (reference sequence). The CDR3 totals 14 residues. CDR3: CSARAGQGNEKLFF. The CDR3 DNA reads TGCAGTGCTAGAGCAGGACAGGGAAACGAAAAACTGTTTTTT.

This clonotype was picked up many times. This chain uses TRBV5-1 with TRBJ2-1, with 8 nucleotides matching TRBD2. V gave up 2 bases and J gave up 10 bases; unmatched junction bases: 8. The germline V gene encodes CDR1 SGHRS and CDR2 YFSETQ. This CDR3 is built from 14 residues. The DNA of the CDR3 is TGCGCCAGCAGCTTCGGGGGGGGTGAGGAGGAGCAGTTCTTC. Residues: CASSFGGGEEEQFF. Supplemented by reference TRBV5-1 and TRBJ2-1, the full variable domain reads KAGVTQTPRYLIKTRGQQVTLSCSPISGHRSVSWYQQTPGQGLQFLFEYFSETQRNKGNFPGRFSGRQFSNSRSEMNVSTLELGDSALYLCASSFGGGEEEQFFGPGTRLTVL.

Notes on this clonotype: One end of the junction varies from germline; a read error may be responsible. CDR3 DNA: TGTGTCAGCAGCTTGCAGGGATATGGCTACACCTTC. The encoded protein is CVSSLQGYGYTF. This chain uses TRBV5-4 with TRBJ1-2, with TRBD1 as a possible D gene (5 bases). This CDR3 has 12 amino acids. CDR1 is SGHNT, CDR2 YYREEE, per germline (reference sequence).

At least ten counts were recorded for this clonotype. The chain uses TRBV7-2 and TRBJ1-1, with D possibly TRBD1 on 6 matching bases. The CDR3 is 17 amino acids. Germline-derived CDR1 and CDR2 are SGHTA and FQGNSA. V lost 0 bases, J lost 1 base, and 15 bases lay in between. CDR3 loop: CASSLAGKTGANTEAFF. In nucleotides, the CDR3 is TGTGCCAGCAGCTTAGCGGGTAAGACAGGCGCGAACACTGAAGCTTTCTTT. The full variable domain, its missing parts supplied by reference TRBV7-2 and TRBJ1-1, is GAGVSQSPSNKVTEKGKDVELRCDPISGHTALYWYRQSLGQGLEFLIYFQGNSAPDKSGLPSDRFSAERTGGSVSTLTIQRTQQEDSAVYLCASSLAGKTGANTEAFFGQGTRLTVV.

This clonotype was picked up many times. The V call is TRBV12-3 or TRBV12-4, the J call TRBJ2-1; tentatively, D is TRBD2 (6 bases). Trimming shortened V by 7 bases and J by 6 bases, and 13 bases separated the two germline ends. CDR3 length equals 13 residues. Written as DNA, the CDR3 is TGTGCCAGCACCCCGACTAGGGGCAATGAGCAGTTCTTC. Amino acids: CASTPTRGNEQFF.

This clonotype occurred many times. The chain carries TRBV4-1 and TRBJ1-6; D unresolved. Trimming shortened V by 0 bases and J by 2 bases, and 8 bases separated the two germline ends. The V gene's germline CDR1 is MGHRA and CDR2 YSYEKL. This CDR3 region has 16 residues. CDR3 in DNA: TGCGCCAGCAGCCAAGAATCGGCCCCCTATAATTCACCCCTCCACTTT. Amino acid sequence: CASSQESAPYNSPLHF.

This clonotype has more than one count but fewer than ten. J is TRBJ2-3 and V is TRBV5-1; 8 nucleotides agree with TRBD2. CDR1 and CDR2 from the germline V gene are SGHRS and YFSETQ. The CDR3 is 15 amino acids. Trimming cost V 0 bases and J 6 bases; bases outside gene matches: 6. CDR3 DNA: TGCGCCAGCAGCTTGGCGGGAGGGCCGGAGGATACGCAGTATTTT. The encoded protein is CASSLAGGPEDTQYF.

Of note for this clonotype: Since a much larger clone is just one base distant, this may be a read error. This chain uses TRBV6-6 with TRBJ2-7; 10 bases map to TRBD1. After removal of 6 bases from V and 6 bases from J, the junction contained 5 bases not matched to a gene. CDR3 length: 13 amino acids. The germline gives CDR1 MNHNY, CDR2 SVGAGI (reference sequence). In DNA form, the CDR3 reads TGTGCCAGCAGCCGCGGGACAGGGGTCGAGCAGTACTTC. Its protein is CASSRGTGVEQYF.

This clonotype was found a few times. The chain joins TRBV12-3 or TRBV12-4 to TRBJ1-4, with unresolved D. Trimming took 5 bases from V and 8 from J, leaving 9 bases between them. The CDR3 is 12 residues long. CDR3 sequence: CASSTDREKLFF. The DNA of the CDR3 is TGTGCCAGCAGTACAGATCGGGAAAAACTGTTTTTT.